What follows are 7 T cell receptor gamma chains derived from one specimen sequenced in a study of gamma delta lymphoproliferative disorders and STAT genes. TCRdb made new clone calls on the multiplex PCR reads using CATT. The table lists hundreds of gamma-chain clones, less than 30% of them singletons. Sequencing used genomic DNA taken from PBMCs of patients and controls. Sequencing input: blood. The receptors were gathered from a human donor in good health.

This clone rates as large. Because the CDR3's place on the DNA is in doubt, the DNA is left out and the CDR3 is given as listed by TCRdb. The chain's CDR3 is CTTVPAGLGTFYKKLF. No J gene was named, though the V gene is TRGV11. TRGV11 is an ORF, with its function uncertain. Counting both end residues, the CDR3 totals 16 amino acids.

This clone is categorized as large. This chain uses TRGV3 with TRGJ1 or TRGJ2. In the absence of a J gene in TCRdb, the DNA was matched to germline to assign it here. The CDR3 sequence is 14 residues long. CDR1 is VTNTFY and CDR2 is YDVSTARD in the germline V gene (reference sequence). V lost 0 bases to trimming and J lost 3 bases; unmatched junction nucleotides: 5. The CDR3 spells CATWDRPVYYKKLF. In DNA, the CDR3 is TGTGCCACCTGGGACAGGCCGGTTTATTATAAGAAACTCTTT.

Points on this clone: Since a far larger clone is one base different, this is likely a read error. Distinct nucleotide sequences in the sample also encode this CDR3. The J gene went uncalled, whereas the V gene is TRGV3. CDR1 is VTNTFY and CDR2 is YDVSTARD in the germline V gene (reference sequence). The CDR3 extends over 12 amino acids. This CDR3 reads CATWDLWTKKLF. In DNA form, the CDR3 reads TGTGCCACCTGGGACTTGTGGACTAAGAAACTTTTT.

By share of the sample, this clone is medium-sized. This chain connects TRGV5 to TRGJ1 or TRGJ2. TCRdb lists no J gene, so it was determined here by aligning the DNA to germline. Germline V gene sequence: CDR1 VINAFY, CDR2 YDVSNSKD. The junction had 2 bases not matched to a gene; V was cut back by 5 bases and J by 4 bases. This CDR3 has 11 residues. The CDR3 DNA follows: TGTGCCACCTGGGTCTATTATAAGAAACTCTTT. Translation gives CATWVYYKKLF.

A remark on this clone: This sequence is one base from a far larger clone and is likely a read error. This specimen includes other DNA sequences encoding the same CDR3. The J gene is TRGJ1 or TRGJ2, the V gene TRGV10. TCRdb lists no J gene, so it was determined here by aligning the DNA to germline. TRGV10 is reported as an ORF; its role is uncertain. The CDR3 runs 13 residues. Trimming cost V 8 bases and J 4 bases; bases outside gene matches: 9. The CDR3 sequence: CAAWDPVYYKKLF. The CDR3 DNA follows: TGTGCTGCGTGGGACCCCGTATATTATAAGAAACTCTTT.

This clone is large by share. The chain is built from TRGV8 and TRGJ1 or TRGJ2. The J gene is not listed in TCRdb, so it was assigned here from a DNA match to germline. CDR1 is VENAVY and CDR2 is YDSYNSRV in the germline V gene. This CDR3 has 12 amino acids. V dropped 1 base and J dropped 5; count of bases not matched to a gene: 2. The CDR3: CATWDSDYKKLF. The DNA for the CDR3 is TGTGCCACCTGGGATAGTGATTATAAGAAACTCTTT.

This clone is labeled large. V gene TRGV8 combines with J gene TRGJ1 or TRGJ2. No J gene was available from TCRdb, and it was assigned here by a germline match of the DNA. The CDR3 runs to 13 residues. Germline V lookup: CDR1 VENAVY, CDR2 YDSYNSRV. Trimming took 0 bases from V and 5 from J; bases not matched to a gene: 4. CDR3 in amino acids: CATWDRLDYKKLF. The DNA of the CDR3 is TGTGCCACCTGGGATAGGCTGGATTATAAGAAACTCTTT.